This T cell receptor beta chain came from a study of T cell responses to AZD1222 COVID-19 vaccine. Overall study results and limits: The study reported that nearly half of spike-specific TCRs target unmutated variant regions. Spike-specific TCR breadth and depth grew following two AZD1222 doses. Repertoire collection took place solely once the T cell response had peaked. Donors were chiefly white British, with a greater number of females, and clonal diversity was perhaps underestimated.

Sequencing used immunoSEQ multiplex PCR; TCRdb keeps in-frame clones, though not all of them. The sample consists of 90,000 to 150,000 clones, approximately 85% of them appearing once. V was pared by 5 bases and J by 6 bases, with 5 bases between. This CDR3 is built from 11 residues. In germline, CDR1 is SGHTA, CDR2 FQGNSA. A remark on this clone: What it binds is unknown.

The specimen comprised peripheral blood, sampled on day 0 of AZD1222 vaccination. The V and J genes are TRBV7-2 and TRBJ2-1; D remains ambiguous. The TCR sequence derives from an adult in good health. CDR3 region: CASSPANEQFF. Written as DNA, the CDR3 is TGTGCCAGCAGCCCGGCCAATGAGCAGTTCTTC.